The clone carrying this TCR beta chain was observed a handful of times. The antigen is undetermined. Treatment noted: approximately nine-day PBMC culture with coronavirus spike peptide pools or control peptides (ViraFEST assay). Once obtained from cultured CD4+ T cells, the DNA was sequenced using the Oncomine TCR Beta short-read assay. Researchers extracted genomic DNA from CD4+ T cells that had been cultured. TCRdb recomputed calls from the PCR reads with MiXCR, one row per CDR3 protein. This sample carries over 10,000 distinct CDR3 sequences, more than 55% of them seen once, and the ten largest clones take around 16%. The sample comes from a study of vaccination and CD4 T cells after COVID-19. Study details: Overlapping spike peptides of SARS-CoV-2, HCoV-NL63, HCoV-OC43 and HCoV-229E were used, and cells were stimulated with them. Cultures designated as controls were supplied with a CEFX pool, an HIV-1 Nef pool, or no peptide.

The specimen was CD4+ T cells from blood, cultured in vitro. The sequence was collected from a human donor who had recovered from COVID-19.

The CDR3 DNA is TGTGCCAGCAGTTCCCAGGGGGCCAATTCACCCCTCCACTTT. This translates into CASSSQGANSPLHF. The rearrangement joins TRBV6-5 to TRBJ1-6; 8 bases agree with TRBD1. From germline, CDR1 is MNHEY and CDR2 SVGAGI. V lost 4 bases, J lost 7 bases, and 3 bases stayed unmatched. The CDR3 contains 14 residues.